The next 18 T cell receptor beta chains were all read from a single sample in a study of blood T cell repertoires in COVID-19. The table came from immunoSEQ multiplex PCR; TCRdb's copy has only in-frame clones and leaves some out. The repertoire holds 180,000 or so clones, with approximately 90% as singletons. Sequences were obtained from peripheral blood. Source of these receptors: a man aged 18 to 35 with active or convalescent COVID-19.

This rearrangement joins TRBV6-5 to TRBJ2-3; 13 nucleotides agree with TRBD2. Germline CDR1 and CDR2: MNHEY and SVGAGI. Trimming at V came to 6 bases and at J to 7 bases, leaving 7 bases not matched to a gene. This CDR3 comprises 15 residues. The CDR3: CASSSTSGGENTQYF. The CDR3, as DNA: TGTGCCAGCAGCTCCACTAGCGGGGGGGAGAATACGCAGTATTTT.

V is TRBV18 and J is TRBJ2-5, with a tentative D call TRBD2 (6 bases). CDR1 and CDR2 from the germline V gene are KGHSH and LQKENI. Trimming shortened V by 4 bases and J by 4 bases, and 22 bases separated the two germline ends. CDR3 length: 17 amino acids. The CDR3 loop reads CASSLTAPGGSGETQYF. CDR3 sequence (DNA): TGTGCCAGCTCACTCACGGCCCCCGGGGGTTCAGGAGAGACCCAGTACTTC.

This chain connects TRBV5-5 to TRBJ1-1; 8 bases match TRBD1. The V gene end was trimmed by 1 base and the J gene end by 13 bases; junction bases not matched to a gene: 6. This CDR3 comprises 12 residues. Per germline, CDR1 SGHKS and CDR2 YYEKEE (reference sequence). The CDR3 nucleotides are TGTGCCAGCAGCTTGACTCGGACAGGGCTTTTCTTT. This translates into CASSLTRTGLFF.

The chain links TRBV11-1 to TRBJ2-3, with 9 nucleotides matching TRBD2. Germline assignment: CDR1 SGHAT and CDR2 FQDESV (reference sequence). Trimming took 4 bases from V and 7 from J; bases not matched to a gene: 12. This CDR3 contains 16 residues. The CDR3 nucleotides are TGTGCCAGCAGCTCGACCTCTAGCGGGGAGGTTTATACGCAGTATTTT. Translating it yields CASSSTSSGEVYTQYF.

The rearrangement joins TRBV4-2 to TRBJ2-1; 7 bases are a match to TRBD2. This CDR3 contains 18 residues. Germline V gene lookup returns CDR1 LGHNA and CDR2 YNFKEQ. V lost 0 bases to trimming and J lost 0 bases; unmatched junction nucleotides: 8. Written as DNA, the CDR3 is TGTGCCAGCAGCCAAGAGCCCCACACTAGCGACTCCTACAATGAGCAGTTCTTC. This encodes CASSQEPHTSDSYNEQFF.

The V and J genes are TRBV11-2 and TRBJ1-1; no clear D gene. Per germline, CDR1 SGHAT and CDR2 FQNNGV. The V end was cut by 6 bases, the J end by 1 base, with 15 bases between. This CDR3 region has 15 residues. DNA of the CDR3: TGTGCCAGCAGTTCCCAGACAAGCTCGAACACTGAAGCTTTCTTT. This encodes CASSSQTSSNTEAFF. Supplemented by reference TRBV11-2 and TRBJ1-1, the full variable domain reads EAGVAQSPRYKIIEKRQSVAFWCNPISGHATLYWYQQILGQGPKLLIQFQNNGVVDDSQLPKDRFSAERLKGVDSTLKIQPAKLEDSAVYLCASSSQTSSNTEAFFGQGTRLTVV.

The chain is built from TRBV9 and TRBJ2-3; D perhaps matches TRBD2 (6 bases). Trimming shortened V by 2 bases and J by 4 bases, and 11 bases separated the two germline ends. The germline gives CDR1 SGDLS, CDR2 YYNGEE. The CDR3 has 14 amino acids. CDR3 sequence (DNA): TGTGCCAGCAGCGTGGGGGGTACAGCAGATACGCAGTATTTT. It codes for CASSVGGTADTQYF.

The V and J genes are TRBV5-6 and TRBJ2-7; 12 bases agree with TRBD2. The CDR3 loop spans 14 amino acids. With 0 bases clipped from V and 5 bases from J, the junction kept 0 bases outside the gene matches. CDR1 is SGHDT and CDR2 is YYEEEE in the germline V gene. CDR3 loop: CASSLGLAGDEQYF. The CDR3 DNA follows: TGTGCCAGCAGCTTGGGACTAGCGGGAGACGAGCAGTACTTC.

This clone was observed a single time. The V call is TRBV29-1, the J call TRBJ1-1, with TRBD1 matching over 9 bases. The CDR3 spans 13 residues. Germline lookup yields CDR1 SQVTM and CDR2 ANQGSEA. Trimming at V came to 6 bases and at J to 2 bases, leaving 4 bases not matched to a gene. CDR3 sequence (DNA): TGCAGCGTGGGACAGGGCCTAAACACTGAAGCTTTCTTT. It yields the protein CSVGQGLNTEAFF.

The table lists this clone with a few counts. CDR3 amino acids: CASSSNTGGAYGYTF. The CDR3 DNA sequence: TGCGCCAGCAGCTCCAATACAGGGGGCGCGTATGGCTACACCTTC. V usage is TRBV5-1 and J usage is TRBJ1-2; 9 positions agree with TRBD1. Germline-derived CDR1 and CDR2 are SGHRS and YFSETQ. The CDR3 contains 15 residues. Trimming removed 3 bases from V and 5 bases from J; junction bases left unmatched: 8.

This clone has only one observation. V is TRBV2 and J is TRBJ1-1, with D unresolved. Trimming cost V 8 bases and J 1 base, with 8 bases left between them. This CDR3 has 12 amino acids. CDR1 is SNHLY, CDR2 FYNNEI, per germline. The CDR3 spells CASEWANTEAFF. CDR3 DNA sequence: TGTGCCAGCGAGTGGGCGAACACTGAAGCTTTCTTT.

The genes are TRBV19 and TRBJ2-7; D is perhaps TRBD1 (6 bases). V was trimmed by 5 bases and J by 3 bases, leaving 17 bases between them. Looked up from germline, CDR1 is LNHDA and CDR2 is SQIVND (reference sequence). The CDR3 covers 15 residues. CDR3: CASSDPGQRYYEQYF. In nucleotides, the CDR3 is TGTGCCAGTAGTGATCCGGGACAACGATACTACGAGCAGTACTTC.

The chain has TRBV5-1 and TRBJ1-2; 8 positions match TRBD1. V shed 4 bases, J shed 2 bases, and the junction held 7 bases outside the gene matches. The CDR3 has 15 residues. Looked up from germline, CDR1 is SGHRS and CDR2 is YFSETQ. CDR3 residues: CASSALTGANYGYTF. CDR3 nucleotide sequence: TGCGCCAGCAGCGCCCTGACAGGGGCCAACTATGGCTACACCTTC.

This chain links TRBV6-1 with TRBJ1-2; 9 bases line up with TRBD1. The germline V gene encodes CDR1 MNHNS and CDR2 SASEGT. This CDR3 spans 15 amino acids. V dropped 3 bases and J dropped 12; count of bases not matched to a gene: 14. CDR3 nucleotides: TGTGCCAGCAGTGACCCTACAGGGGGCGATTATTTCCACACCTTC. It yields the protein CASSDPTGGDYFHTF.

The chain has TRBV5-1 and TRBJ2-7, with 9 bases aligning to TRBD2. The V gene end was trimmed by 4 bases and the J gene end by 4 bases; junction bases not matched to a gene: 9. Germline assignment: CDR1 SGHRS and CDR2 YFSETQ. CDR3 length equals 15 residues. CDR3 sequence (DNA): TGCGCCAGCAGCCAAGGGACTAGCACCGATTACGAGCAGTACTTC. Translation gives CASSQGTSTDYEQYF.

The rearrangement uses TRBV4-1 and TRBJ1-6; perhaps TRBD1 as D (5 bases). CDR3 size: 15 residues. Germline values: CDR1 MGHRA, CDR2 YSYEKL. Trimming stripped 1 base from V and 8 bases from J, with 12 bases between. The CDR3 DNA sequence: TGCGCCAGCAGCCAAGGGCAGGGTAGAGATTCACCCCTCCACTTT. Translated, it gives CASSQGQGRDSPLHF.

The V and J genes are TRBV11-2 and TRBJ2-1, with D possibly being TRBD2 (6 bases). Trimming shortened V by 6 bases and J by 5 bases, and 14 bases separated the two germline ends. The CDR3 has 14 residues. In germline, CDR1 is SGHAT, CDR2 FQNNGV. The CDR3 spells CASRPGLSNNEQFF. DNA of the CDR3: TGTGCCAGCAGGCCGGGACTCTCGAACAATGAGCAGTTCTTC.

This chain links TRBV9 with TRBJ2-3; maybe TRBD1 (7 bases). CDR1 is SGDLS and CDR2 is YYNGEE in the germline V gene. The CDR3 runs to 16 residues. Trimming removed 5 bases from V and 2 bases from J, with 18 bases in between. For the CDR3, the DNA is TGTGCCAGCAGTCCCTTGCAGGGGGGATACACAGATACGCAGTATTTT. Its protein product is CASSPLQGGYTDTQYF. The full variable domain, rest sourced from reference TRBV9 and TRBJ2-3, is DSGVTQTPKHLITATGQRVTLRCSPRSGDLSVYWYQQSLDQGLQFLIQYYNGEERAKGNILERFSAQQFPDLHSELNLSSLELGDSALYFCASSPLQGGYTDTQYFGPGTRLTVL.